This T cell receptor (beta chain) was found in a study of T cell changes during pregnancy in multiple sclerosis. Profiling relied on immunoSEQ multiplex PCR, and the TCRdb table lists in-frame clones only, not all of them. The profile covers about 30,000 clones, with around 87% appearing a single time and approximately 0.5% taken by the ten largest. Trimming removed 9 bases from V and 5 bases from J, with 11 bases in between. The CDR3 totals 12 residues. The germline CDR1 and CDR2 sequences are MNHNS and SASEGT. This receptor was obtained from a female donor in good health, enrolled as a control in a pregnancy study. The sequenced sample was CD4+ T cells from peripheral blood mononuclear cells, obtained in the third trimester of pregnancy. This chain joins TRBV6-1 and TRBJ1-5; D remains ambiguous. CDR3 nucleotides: TGTGCCAGTATGGAGAAGTATCAGCCCCAGCATTTT. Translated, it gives CASMEKYQPQHF.